A single sample gave rise to the 27 T cell receptor beta chains below, sequenced in a study of T cells in Graves' hyperthyroidism and ophthalmopathy. There were TCR beta CDR3 regions amplified from RNA transcripts. With the HTBI primer set, the TCR CDR3 went through a first round of RT-PCR. TCRdb analysed the multiplex PCR reads with MiXCR anew, one entry per CDR3 protein. The sample lists approximately 590,000 distinct CDR3 sequences, approximately 44% seen once, with about 7.8% in the top ten. The sequenced sample consisted of peripheral blood or thyroid tissue (not recorded which). The receptor set was obtained from a woman under 30 with Graves' hyperthyroidism.

In this sample, this clonotype turned up a few times. The gene calls are TRBV2 and TRBJ2-3; the D gene is possibly TRBD1 (5 bases). Germline-derived CDR1 and CDR2 are SNHLY and FYNNEI. The CDR3 is 15 amino acids. V shed 1 base and J shed 0 bases, with 8 bases lying between them. The CDR3 region has the DNA TGTGCCAGCAGTGAAGTGGGGCCTAGCACAGATACGCAGTATTTT. It is translated as CASSEVGPSTDTQYF.

The V and J genes are TRBV9 and TRBJ1-2, with D possibly being TRBD1 (5 bases). The germline V gene has CDR1 SGDLS and CDR2 YYNGEE. The CDR3 runs 12 residues. The V end was cut by 7 bases, the J end by 5 bases, with 12 bases between. The CDR3: CASAVGGYGYTF. The CDR3 DNA sequence: TGTGCCAGCGCGGTTGGGGGATATGGCTACACCTTC.

This clonotype was seen a handful of times. One junction end does not reproduce the germline sequence, and a read error may be involved. The chain employs TRBV10-3 and TRBJ1-2; 8 bases are shared with TRBD1. This CDR3 spans 14 amino acids. The germline gives CDR1 ENHRY, CDR2 SYGVKD. CDR3 residues: CASSLYQGADGYTF. CDR3 in DNA: TGTGCCAGCAGTTTATACCAGGGGGCGGATGGCTACACCTTC.

The V call is TRBV7-2, the J call TRBJ1-5; unclear D gene. Germline-derived CDR1 and CDR2 are SGHTA and FQGNSA. The CDR3 has 13 residues. Deletions cut 11 bases from V and 6 bases from J, with 17 bases between. The DNA for the CDR3 is TGTGCCTGGAGTGTTTTGGGTACTCAGCCCCAGCATTTT. Translated: CAWSVLGTQPQHF.

The J gene is TRBJ2-5, the V gene TRBV6-1; the match to TRBD1 covers 7 bases. Germline V gives CDR1 MNHNS, CDR2 SASEGT. The CDR3 sequence is 15 residues long. The junction had 11 bases not matched to a gene; V was cut back by 5 bases and J by 5 bases. The CDR3 sequence: CASSYSKGGGETQYF. DNA of the CDR3: TGTGCCAGCAGTTACTCGAAAGGGGGCGGTGAGACCCAGTACTTC.

Only one count was recorded for this clonotype. The chain joins TRBV19 to TRBJ1-5; D perhaps matches TRBD1 (5 bases). The ends were cut back, 3 bases at V and 0 bases at J, with 9 bases in the middle. Germline V gives CDR1 LNHDA, CDR2 SQIVND (reference sequence). The CDR3 is 15 residues long. The CDR3 region is CASSIWGYSNQPQHF. The DNA of the CDR3 is TGTGCCAGTAGTATTTGGGGCTATAGCAATCAGCCCCAGCATTTT.

The chain is built from TRBV29-1 and TRBJ1-2; D might be TRBD1 (5 bases). From germline, CDR1 is SQVTM and CDR2 ANQGSEA. With 1 base removed from V and 6 bases from J, the gap between germline ends came to 18 bases. The CDR3 is made up of 15 amino acids. CDR3 nucleotide sequence: TGCAGCGTTGAAGGGGATCAGGGAGGTTCTGATGGCTACACCTTC. Amino acid sequence: CSVEGDQGGSDGYTF.

V and J are TRBV19 and TRBJ1-2; the D gene is possibly TRBD1 (6 bases). The V end lost 4 bases, the J end lost 4 bases, and 10 bases lay between the germline ends. The CDR3 totals 13 residues. Germline CDR1 and CDR2: LNHDA and SQIVND (reference sequence). The CDR3, as DNA: TGTGCCAGTAGTACAGGGGACACCTATGGCTACACCTTC. This codes for CASSTGDTYGYTF.

This clonotype was seen a few times. The chain links TRBV7-2 to TRBJ2-5, with a weak D call TRBD2 (6 bases). Trimming removed 5 bases from V and 1 base from J, with 14 bases in between. Germline values: CDR1 SGHTA, CDR2 FQGNSA. The CDR3 runs to 15 residues. CDR3 nucleotide sequence: TGTGCCAGCAGCCTCAGGAGGGCCGGCCAAGAGACCCAGTACTTC. Its translation is CASSLRRAGQETQYF.

The chain is built from TRBV19 and TRBJ2-7; perhaps TRBD1 as D (5 bases). The CDR3 is 14 residues long. Germline assignment: CDR1 LNHDA and CDR2 SQIVND (reference sequence). V shed 5 bases and J shed 6 bases, with 17 bases lying between them. CDR3 sequence (DNA): TGTGCCAGTAGTCTAGGCCGACAGTTCGGCGAGCAGTACTTC. Amino acid sequence: CASSLGRQFGEQYF.

The rearrangement joins TRBV2 to TRBJ1-1; D possibly corresponds to TRBD1 (5 bases). CDR1 and CDR2 (germline): SNHLY, FYNNEI. Trimming took 6 bases from V and 7 from J, leaving 12 bases between them. The CDR3 consists of 12 residues. The CDR3 nucleotides read TGTGCCAGCAGCTGGCGGACACGTGAAGCTTTCTTT. This encodes CASSWRTREAFF.

The chain recombines TRBV25-1 with TRBJ1-6; no reliable D call. CDR3 length equals 14 residues. Trimming took off 8 bases at V and 7 bases at J, with 15 bases between the two ends. Germline V CDR1 and CDR2: MGHDK, SYGVNS. CDR3 region: CASSPRAENSPLHF. CDR3 sequence (DNA): TGTGCCAGCTCACCGAGGGCAGAAAATTCACCCCTCCACTTT.

CDR3 in DNA: TGCGCCAGCAGCCCTCACCAGGGGGGAGGCGAGCAGTACTTC. Amino acid sequence: CASSPHQGGGEQYF. The V and J genes are TRBV5-1 and TRBJ2-7; D is possibly TRBD1 (7 bases). V lost 4 bases, J lost 6 bases, and 17 bases lay in between. This CDR3 is built from 14 residues. Germline CDR1 is SGHRS and CDR2 is YFSETQ.

This clonotype occurred a few times. The genes are TRBV9 and TRBJ2-7, with D possibly TRBD2 on 6 matching bases. V was clipped by 0 bases and J by 3 bases, with 13 bases between them. The CDR3 contains 15 residues. In germline, CDR1 is SGDLS, CDR2 YYNGEE. CDR3 residues: CASSVASAGNYEQYF. CDR3 nucleotide sequence: TGTGCCAGCAGCGTAGCTTCCGCGGGAAACTACGAGCAGTACTTC.

V usage is TRBV20-1 and J usage is TRBJ2-7; the match to TRBD1 covers 11 bases. With V trimmed by 4 bases and J by 5 bases, 10 bases remained unmatched. Germline V gene data show CDR1 as DFQATT and CDR2 as SNEGSKA (reference sequence). CDR3 size: 15 residues. The CDR3 nucleotides read TGCAGTGCTACCCGGACAGGGGGCGCTGGCGACGAGCAGTACTTC. Its protein product is CSATRTGGAGDEQYF.

This clonotype has only a few counts. This rearrangement joins TRBV7-9 to TRBJ1-2, with 11 nucleotides matching TRBD1. The CDR3 sequence is 15 residues long. The germline V gene has CDR1 SEHNR and CDR2 FQNEAQ (reference sequence). Unmatched junction bases numbered 8, after V lost 5 bases and J lost 6 bases. The CDR3 loop is CASSVTGQGANGYTF. CDR3 nucleotides: TGTGCCAGCAGCGTTACCGGACAGGGGGCGAATGGCTACACCTTC.

There are a few counts of this clonotype. The chain combines TRBV7-8 with TRBJ1-6; 8 nucleotides match TRBD1. The CDR3 has 17 amino acids. Germline CDR1 is SGHVS and CDR2 is FQNEAQ. The V and J ends lost 3 bases and 7 bases, in that order; junction bases with no gene match: 11. The CDR3 bases are TGTGCCAGCAGCTTGGCCAGAGGGGACAGGCTCAATTCACCCCTCCACTTT. Translating gives CASSLARGDRLNSPLHF.

This clonotype was observed a few times. This sequence joins TRBV2 and TRBJ1-4; a weak D match, TRBD1 (5 bases). Per the germline V gene, CDR1 is SNHLY and CDR2 is FYNNEI. V was cut by 8 bases and J by 11 bases, with 27 bases left in between. There are 16 residues in the CDR3. CDR3 DNA sequence: TGTGCCAGCCGGCAGGGTTTTGGCTCGCCCATAGAGAAACTGTTTTTT. This sequence encodes CASRQGFGSPIEKLFF.

The rearrangement joins TRBV7-3 to TRBJ2-7; no clear D. V lost 5 bases to trimming and J lost 7 bases, with 12 bases between them. From germline, CDR1 is SGHTA and CDR2 FQGTGA. This CDR3 is 12 amino acids long. The CDR3 DNA sequence: TGTGCCAGCAGCCCAACCTCCAGGGAGCAGTACTTC. It specifies CASSPTSREQYF.

This clonotype was seen a few times. The chain uses TRBV6-5 and TRBJ1-2, with 8 bases fitting TRBD1. Looked up from germline, CDR1 is MNHEY and CDR2 is SVGAGI. The ends lost 6 bases at V and 3 bases at J; junction bases unmatched: 6. The CDR3 is 14 amino acids. The CDR3 bases are TGTGCCAGCAGCTGGACAGGGAAGGACTATGGCTACACCTTC. Translation gives CASSWTGKDYGYTF.

The rearrangement links TRBV7-6 to TRBJ2-7; TRBD1 or TRBD2 may be the D gene (5 bases each). Trimming took 5 bases from V and 2 from J, leaving 13 bases between them. The CDR3 has 14 residues. Germline V gives CDR1 SGHVS, CDR2 FNYEAQ. CDR3 DNA sequence: TGTGCCAGCAGCACCGGGACGGTAGCCTACGAGCAGTACTTC. This translates into CASSTGTVAYEQYF. The whole variable domain, filled in from reference TRBV7-6 and TRBJ2-7, reads GAGVSQSPRYKVTKRGQDVALRCDPISGHVSLYWYRQALGQGPEFLTYFNYEAQQDKSGLPNDRFSAERPEGSISTLTIQRTEQRDSAMYRCASSTGTVAYEQYFGPGTRLTVT.

This clonotype has more than one count but fewer than ten. The rearrangement links TRBV7-9 to TRBJ2-2, with 7 bases that match TRBD2. Germline CDR1 SEHNR, CDR2 FQNEAQ (reference sequence). There are 16 residues in the CDR3. Losses at the gene ends were 5 bases for V and 4 bases for J; bases not matched to a gene: 10. The CDR3 nucleotides read TGTGCCAGCAGCACCACTAGCGTCATAGGCACCGGGGAGCTGTTTTTT. This sequence encodes CASSTTSVIGTGELFF.

V usage is TRBV7-2 and J usage is TRBJ1-1; TRBD1 matches 8 bases. The CDR3 consists of 16 residues. Looked up from germline, CDR1 is SGHTA and CDR2 is FQGNSA. V shed 3 bases and J 9 bases; nucleotides not matched to a gene: 15. The CDR3 coding sequence is TGTGCCAGCAGCTTCACTAGTGAAGGGACAGGAGCTAAAGCTTTCTTT. It translates to CASSFTSEGTGAKAFF. Full variable domain (rest looked up from reference TRBV7-2 and TRBJ1-1): GAGVSQSPSNKVTEKGKDVELRCDPISGHTALYWYRQSLGQGLEFLIYFQGNSAPDKSGLPSDRFSAERTGGSVSTLTIQRTQQEDSAVYLCASSFTSEGTGAKAFFGQGTRLTVV.

The J gene is TRBJ1-2, the V gene TRBV2, with D hard to call. CDR3 length equals 12 residues. The germline V gene encodes CDR1 SNHLY and CDR2 FYNNEI. V lost 8 bases and J 4 bases, leaving 11 bases between the germline ends. The CDR3 region has the DNA TGTGCCAGCGGTTTCCAGACCTATGGCTACACCTTC. Amino acid sequence: CASGFQTYGYTF.

For this clonotype: Mismatch with germline at one junction end may stem from a read error. The J gene is TRBJ2-7, the V gene TRBV7-3; D not resolved. This CDR3 comprises 14 residues. Germline CDR1 is SGHTA and CDR2 is FQGTGA. The CDR3 coding sequence is TGCGCCAGCAGCCAAGAAATACTGACCTACGAGCAGTACTTC. Protein: CASSQEILTYEQYF.

The genes are TRBV15 and TRBJ2-5; 10 bases line up with TRBD2. Germline values: CDR1 LNHNV, CDR2 YYDKDF (reference sequence). V trimming: 0 bases; J trimming: 5 bases; junction bases outside the gene matches: 12. The CDR3 covers 18 residues. CDR3 nucleotide sequence: TGTGCCACCAGCAGAGATGGGGCTAGCGGGAGCGATGGGGAGACCCAGTACTTC. Translating it yields CATSRDGASGSDGETQYF.

This clonotype was detected many times. The rearrangement joins TRBV29-1 to TRBJ1-1, with TRBD1 matching 9 bases. V lost 6 bases and J lost 3; bases outside the gene matches: 5. Germline V gene lookup returns CDR1 SQVTM and CDR2 ANQGSEA. The CDR3 totals 13 residues. CDR3 residues: CSVNRDRDTEAFF. CDR3 sequence (DNA): TGCAGCGTGAACCGGGACAGGGACACTGAAGCTTTCTTT.